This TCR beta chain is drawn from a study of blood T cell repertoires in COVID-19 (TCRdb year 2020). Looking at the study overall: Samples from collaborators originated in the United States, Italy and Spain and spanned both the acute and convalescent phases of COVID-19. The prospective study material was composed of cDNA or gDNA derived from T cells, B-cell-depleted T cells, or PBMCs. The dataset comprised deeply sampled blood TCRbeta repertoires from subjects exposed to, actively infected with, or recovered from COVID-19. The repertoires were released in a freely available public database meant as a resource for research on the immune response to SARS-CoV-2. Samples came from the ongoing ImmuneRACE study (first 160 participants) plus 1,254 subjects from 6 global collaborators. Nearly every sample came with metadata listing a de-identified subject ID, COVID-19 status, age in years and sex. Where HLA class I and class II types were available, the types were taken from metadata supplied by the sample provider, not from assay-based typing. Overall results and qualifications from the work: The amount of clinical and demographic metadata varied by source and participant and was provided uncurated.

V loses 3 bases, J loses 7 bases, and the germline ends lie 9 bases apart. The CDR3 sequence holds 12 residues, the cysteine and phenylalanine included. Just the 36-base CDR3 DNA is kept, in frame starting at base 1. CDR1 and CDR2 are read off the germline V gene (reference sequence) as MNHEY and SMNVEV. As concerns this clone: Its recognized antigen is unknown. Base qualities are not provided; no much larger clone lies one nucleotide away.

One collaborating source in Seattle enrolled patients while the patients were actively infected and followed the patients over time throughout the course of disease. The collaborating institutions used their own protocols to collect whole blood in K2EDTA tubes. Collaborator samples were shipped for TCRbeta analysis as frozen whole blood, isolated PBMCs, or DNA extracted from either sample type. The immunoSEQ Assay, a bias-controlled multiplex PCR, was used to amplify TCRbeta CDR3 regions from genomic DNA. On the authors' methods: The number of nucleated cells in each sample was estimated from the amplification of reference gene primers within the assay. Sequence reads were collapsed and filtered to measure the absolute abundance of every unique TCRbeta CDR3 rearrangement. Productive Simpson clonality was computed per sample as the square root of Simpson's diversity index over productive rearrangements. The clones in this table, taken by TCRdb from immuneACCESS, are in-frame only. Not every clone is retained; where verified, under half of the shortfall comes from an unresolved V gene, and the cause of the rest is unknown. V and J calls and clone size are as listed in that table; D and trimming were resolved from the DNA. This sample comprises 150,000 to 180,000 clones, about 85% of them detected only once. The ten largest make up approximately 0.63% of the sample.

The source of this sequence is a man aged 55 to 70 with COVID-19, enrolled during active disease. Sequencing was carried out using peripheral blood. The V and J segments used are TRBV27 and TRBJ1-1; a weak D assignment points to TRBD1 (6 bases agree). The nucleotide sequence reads TGTGCCAGCAGTTTTTTGGACAGTGAAGCTTTCTTT. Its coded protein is CASSFLDSEAFF.